The 28 T cell receptor beta chains presented below share a single source sample, sequenced in a study of T cell changes during pregnancy in multiple sclerosis. Assay used: immunoSEQ multiplex PCR; TCRdb lists only in-frame clones, some missing. The repertoire includes about 50,000 clones, approximately 92% of them detected once, and 0.35% to 0.45% sits in the top ten. The material was CD4+ T cells from peripheral blood mononuclear cells, obtained before pregnancy. These receptors were collected from a female donor with multiple sclerosis, enrolled in a pregnancy study.

This chain uses TRBV7-9 with TRBJ1-2; 7 bases are a match to TRBD1. This CDR3 contains 15 residues. Germline CDR1 and CDR2: SEHNR and FQNEAQ (reference sequence). The V segment lost 4 bases and the J segment 6 bases; nucleotides outside the gene matches: 11. The CDR3 protein is CASSWGQGQENGYTF. The CDR3 DNA sequence: TGTGCCAGCAGCTGGGGGCAAGGACAGGAAAATGGCTACACCTTC.

The chain recombines TRBV19 with TRBJ2-3; 7 nucleotides match TRBD2. Germline trimming cut 6 bases from V and 2 bases from J; bases unmatched to any gene: 5. Germline CDR1 and CDR2: LNHDA and SQIVND (reference sequence). The CDR3 is 14 residues long. The CDR3 here is CASSKGLFTDTQYF. DNA of the CDR3: TGTGCCAGTAGCAAGGGACTATTCACAGATACGCAGTATTTT.

This chain uses TRBV7-7 with TRBJ2-3, with D hard to call. The CDR3 is 14 amino acids. Germline V gene sequence: CDR1 SSHAT, CDR2 FNYEAQ (reference sequence). V lost 2 bases and J lost 2, with 8 bases in between. The CDR3: CASSLSVDTDTQYF. For the CDR3, the DNA is TGTGCCAGCAGCTTAAGCGTTGACACAGATACGCAGTATTTT.

Concerning this clone: Mismatch with germline at one junction end may stem from a read error. V usage is TRBV20-1 and J usage is TRBJ2-3; D ambiguous. Germline CDR1 DFQATT, CDR2 SNEGSKA (reference sequence). The CDR3 runs 11 residues. The CDR3, as DNA: TGCAGTGCTGGAGACTCAGATACGCAGTATTTT. Its protein is CSAGDSDTQYF.

The chain uses TRBV21-1 and TRBJ2-6; TRBD2, the D gene given by the table, was not confirmed from the DNA. TRBV21-1 constitutes a pseudogene. The CDR3 spans 16 residues. This CDR3 is CASTRGGFSGANVLTF. As DNA, the CDR3 is TGTGCCAGCACAAGGGGGGGATTCTCTGGGGCCAACGTCCTGACTTTC.

This clone was seen a single time. This chain connects TRBV6-1 to TRBJ2-3; 7 bases fit TRBD2. The CDR3 runs 14 residues. Germline assignment: CDR1 MNHNS and CDR2 SASEGT. With V trimmed by 6 bases and J by 0 bases, 3 bases remained unmatched. The CDR3 sequence: CASSVAGSTDTQYF. In DNA, the CDR3 is TGTGCCAGCAGCGTAGCGGGTAGCACAGATACGCAGTATTTT.

The rearrangement joins TRBV25-1 to TRBJ1-3, with 7 bases lining up with TRBD1. Germline values: CDR1 MGHDK, CDR2 SYGVNS. The CDR3 length is 14 residues. The J segment lost 4 bases and the V segment lost 6 bases, leaving 6 bases of the junction unmatched. CDR3 protein: CASRPQGTGNTIYF. The DNA for the CDR3 is TGTGCCAGCAGACCACAGGGGACGGGAAACACCATATATTTT. The variable domain in full, completed from reference TRBV25-1 and TRBJ1-3, reads EADIYQTPRYLVIGTGKKITLECSQTMGHDKMYWYQQDPGMELHLIHYSYGVNSTEKGDLSSESTVSRIRTEHFPLTLESARPSHTSQYLCASRPQGTGNTIYFGEGSWLTVV.

DNA for the CDR3: TGTGCCACCAGCACCCGACAAGGGGTCTTCACCCATAGCAATCAGCCCCAGCATTTT. Its translation: CATSTRQGVFTHSNQPQHF. This chain connects TRBV15 to TRBJ1-5; tentative D call: TRBD1 (5 bases). The germline V and J ends were trimmed by 4 bases and 0 bases, with 22 bases remaining between them. This CDR3 comprises 19 residues. CDR1 and CDR2 (germline): LNHNV, YYDKDF (reference sequence).

V gene TRBV5-5 combines with J gene TRBJ1-5; TRBD1 agrees at 12 bases. V was clipped by 4 bases and J by 3 bases; unmatched bases: 17. Looked up from germline, CDR1 is SGHKS and CDR2 is YYEKEE (reference sequence). The CDR3 has 20 residues. The CDR3 spells CASSGLRAGTGGVDNQPQHF. The CDR3 bases are TGTGCCAGCAGCGGACTCAGAGCCGGGACAGGGGGCGTCGACAATCAGCCCCAGCATTTT.

This chain connects TRBV7-8 to TRBJ2-7; 10 bases line up with TRBD2. The CDR3 covers 19 residues. Germline trimming cut 5 bases from V and 3 bases from J; bases unmatched to any gene: 19. Germline V gene sequence: CDR1 SGHVS, CDR2 FQNEAQ. The CDR3 DNA follows: TGTGCCAGCAGCCTTAGTCGCCTCGGTAGCGGGAGGCCGCTCTACGAGCAGTACTTC. Protein sequence: CASSLSRLGSGRPLYEQYF.

The V call is TRBV6-6, the J call TRBJ1-4; D might be TRBD1 (5 bases). From germline, CDR1 is MNHNY and CDR2 SVGAGI (reference sequence). With 2 bases removed from V and 8 bases from J, the gap between germline ends came to 12 bases. CDR3 length: 14 amino acids. For the CDR3, the DNA is TGTGCCAGCAGTTACGGGGGGGGAGGAGAAAAACTGTTTTTT. Its translation: CASSYGGGGEKLFF.

This rearrangement joins TRBV5-1 to TRBJ1-2; 7 bases align to TRBD1. Germline CDR1 is SGHRS and CDR2 is YFSETQ. After removal of 3 bases from V and 6 bases from J, the junction contained 8 bases not matched to a gene. The CDR3 consists of 14 residues. CDR3 bases: TGCGCCAGCAGCTGGCAGGGGGACAGCCATGGCTACACCTTC. Amino acid sequence: CASSWQGDSHGYTF.

The rearrangement joins TRBV10-1 to TRBJ2-7, with 7 bases lining up with TRBD2. The germline CDR1 and CDR2 sequences are WNHNN and SYGVQD (reference sequence). The CDR3 runs to 18 residues. J was trimmed by 6 bases and V by 5 bases; bases with no gene match: 22. The CDR3: CASSRYASLDAGDFEQYF. The CDR3, as DNA: TGCGCCAGCAGTCGATACGCGTCACTGGACGCGGGAGATTTCGAGCAGTACTTC.

The DNA of the CDR3 is TGTGCCAGCAGTGAAGCCAGGGTCTATTCACCCCTCCACTTT. The encoded protein is CASSEARVYSPLHF. The chain carries TRBV2 and TRBJ1-6; D is possibly TRBD1 (5 bases). V shed 0 bases and J shed 8 bases, with 8 bases lying between them. Germline V CDR1 and CDR2: SNHLY, FYNNEI. CDR3 length: 14 amino acids.

This clone was observed a single time. This chain connects TRBV15 to TRBJ2-5; 11 bases are shared with TRBD2. CDR1 LNHNV and CDR2 YYDKDF come from the germline V gene (reference sequence). Trimming at V came to 2 bases and at J to 5 bases, leaving 4 bases not matched to a gene. This CDR3 region has 15 residues. The CDR3 DNA is TGTGCCACCAGCAGATTAGCGGGAGGGTGGGAGACCCAGTACTTC. This sequence encodes CATSRLAGGWETQYF.

The chain links TRBV4-1 to TRBJ1-1; D possibly corresponds to TRBD1 (6 bases). The germline gives CDR1 MGHRA, CDR2 YSYEKL. The V end was cut by 4 bases, the J end by 6 bases, with 18 bases between. This CDR3 comprises 15 residues. In DNA, the CDR3 is TGCGCCAGCAGCCGACAGGCTCCTAGGTTGGCTGAAGCTTTCTTT. Residues: CASSRQAPRLAEAFF.

The rearrangement uses TRBV5-1 and TRBJ1-3; D gene uncertain. Trimming cost V 4 bases and J 0 bases, with 8 bases left between them. In germline, CDR1 is SGHRS, CDR2 YFSETQ. The CDR3 is 14 residues long. The CDR3 region is CASSPSLSGNTIYF. The CDR3 bases are TGCGCCAGCAGCCCTTCACTCTCTGGAAACACCATATATTTT.

The chain joins TRBV30 to TRBJ1-5; the D gene is possibly TRBD1 (6 bases). The length of the CDR3 is 16 residues. Trimming removed 0 bases at V and 6 bases at J, with 18 bases between. CDR1 GTSNPN and CDR2 SVGIG come from the germline V gene (reference sequence). CDR3 region: CAWSVRAGGTSQPQHF. CDR3 bases: TGTGCCTGGAGTGTACGGGCGGGGGGCACAAGTCAGCCCCAGCATTTT. Full variable domain (outside the CDR3, taken from reference TRBV30 and TRBJ1-5): SQTIHQWPATLVQPVGSPLSLECTVEGTSNPNLYWYRQAAGRGLQLLFYSVGIGQISSEVPQNLSASRPQDRQFILSSKKLLLSDSGFYLCAWSVRAGGTSQPQHFGDGTRLSIL.

This chain uses TRBV9 with TRBJ1-1; TRBD1 is a possible D gene (5 bases). This CDR3 is 14 amino acids long. V shed 0 bases and J shed 1 base, with 7 bases lying between them. CDR1 SGDLS and CDR2 YYNGEE come from the germline V gene. The CDR3 reads CASSVGGANTEAFF. The CDR3 DNA is TGTGCCAGCAGCGTAGGGGGCGCGAACACTGAAGCTTTCTTT.

Concerning this clone itself: The junction does not match germline at one end; this may be a read error. V usage is TRBV7-6 and J usage is TRBJ1-1, with 8 bases lining up with TRBD1. Germline V gene sequence: CDR1 SGHVS, CDR2 FNYEAQ. CDR3 length: 13 amino acids. The CDR3 loop is CASSSTGQGEKNF. CDR3 coding DNA: TGTGCCAGCAGCTCCACCGGACAGGGAGAAAAAAACTTT. The entire variable domain, with the rest obtained from reference TRBV7-6 and TRBJ1-1, is as follows: GAGVSQSPRYKVTKRGQDVALRCDPISGHVSLYWYRQALGQGPEFLTYFNYEAQQDKSGLPNDRFSAERPEGSISTLTIQRTEQRDSAMYRCASSSTGQGEKNFGQGTRLTVV.

J is TRBJ2-3 and V is TRBV10-3; TRBD2 matches 10 bases. CDR1 is ENHRY and CDR2 is SYGVKD in the germline V gene. The CDR3 is made up of 13 amino acids. With V trimmed by 5 bases and J by 5 bases, 1 base remained unmatched. CDR3 in DNA: TGTGCCATCAGTCAGCGGGAGGGAGATACGCAGTATTTT. Translating it yields CAISQREGDTQYF.

V is TRBV7-9 and J is TRBJ2-3, with 8 bases that match TRBD1. J lost 2 bases, V lost 7 bases, and 11 bases had no gene match. The length of the CDR3 is 16 residues. Germline CDR1 SEHNR, CDR2 FQNEAQ (reference sequence). CDR3 sequence reads: CASTAPGTGFTDTQYF. The CDR3 DNA sequence: TGTGCCAGCACCGCCCCGGGGACAGGATTCACAGATACGCAGTATTTT.

The chain is built from TRBV28 and TRBJ2-7, with 8 bases lining up with TRBD1. There are 14 residues in the CDR3. Germline assignment: CDR1 MDHEN and CDR2 SYDVKM. V lost 3 bases to trimming and J lost 3 bases; unmatched junction nucleotides: 4. For the CDR3, the DNA is TGTGCCAGCAGTTTGCCGGACAGGGTCTACGAGCAGTACTTC. Its protein is CASSLPDRVYEQYF.

V usage is TRBV6-5 and J usage is TRBJ2-1, with a tentative D call TRBD2 (5 bases). The V gene's germline CDR1 is MNHEY and CDR2 SVGAGI. CDR3 length: 15 residues. V lost 2 bases to trimming and J lost 5 bases, with 13 bases between them. CDR3 in DNA: TGTGCCAGCAGTTACAGAGGGTATGGGCACAATGAGCAGTTCTTC. Its protein product is CASSYRGYGHNEQFF.

This CDR3 is CASNYWGLGGNQPQHF. CDR3 coding DNA: TGTGCCAGCAACTACTGGGGGCTGGGGGGCAATCAGCCCCAGCATTTT. The V call is TRBV27, the J call TRBJ1-5; D may be TRBD1 (6 bases). Germline CDR1 and CDR2: MNHEY and SMNVEV (reference sequence). V dropped 7 bases and J dropped 2 bases, with 18 bases sitting between them. The CDR3 contains 16 residues.

The chain is built from TRBV7-2 and TRBJ1-2, with a tentative D call TRBD1 (5 bases). Germline-derived CDR1 and CDR2 are SGHTA and FQGNSA. The CDR3 has 15 amino acids. Trimming removed 5 bases from V and 3 bases from J, with 16 bases in between. This chain's CDR3 is CASSPSDPRDYGYTF. The CDR3 DNA sequence: TGTGCCAGCAGCCCGAGTGACCCCAGGGACTATGGCTACACCTTC.

This chain links TRBV5-4 with TRBJ2-3, with 10 bases aligning to TRBD2. J gave up 4 bases and V 4 bases, and 3 bases lay outside the gene matches. Germline V gives CDR1 SGHNT, CDR2 YYREEE (reference sequence). CDR3 length: 14 residues. The chain's CDR3 is CASSHSGRPDTQYF. CDR3 nucleotides: TGTGCCAGCAGCCATAGCGGGAGGCCAGATACGCAGTATTTT. The variable domain in full, completed from reference TRBV5-4 and TRBJ2-3, reads ETGVTQSPTHLIKTRGQQVTLRCSSQSGHNTVSWYQQALGQGPQFIFQYYREEENGRGNFPPRFSGLQFPNYSSELNVNALELDDSALYLCASSHSGRPDTQYFGPGTRLTVL.

The J gene is TRBJ2-1, the V gene TRBV5-1; D might be TRBD2 (5 bases). This CDR3 has 12 amino acids. Germline V lookup: CDR1 SGHRS, CDR2 YFSETQ. V gave up 7 bases and J gave up 0 bases, with 5 bases separating them. The chain's CDR3 is CASGSSYNEQFF. The CDR3 nucleotides are TGCGCCAGCGGGAGCTCCTACAATGAGCAGTTCTTC.